The text below deals with one T cell receptor beta chain. The antigen is undetermined. The read ends 3 residues shy of where the CDR3 ends; the end is completed using the germline J gene. The data derive from a study of T cells in women clearing cervical HPV infection. Study-wide points: Associations may precede or follow infection; HPV-specific or memory T cells were not isolated.

The repertoire was sequenced with immunoSEQ multiplex PCR; TCRdb's copy has only in-frame clones and lacks some. Across 40,000 to 55,000 clones, the top ten clones capture 1% to 1.5% of the sample. CDR3 length: 11 residues. Trimming stripped 7 bases from V and 3 bases from J, with 10 bases between. Germline V gene data show CDR1 as DFQATT and CDR2 as SNEGSKA (reference sequence). V usage is TRBV20-1 and J usage is TRBJ2-7, with unresolved D. The specimen sequenced was blood buffy coat. The receptor comes from a woman between 18 and 75 years old with a cervical HPV16 infection that either progressed to CIN3+ or cleared (not recorded which). CDR3 amino acids: CSVPTLYEQYF. The covered CDR3 bases are TGCAGTGTTCCTACTCTCTACGAG.